This section outlines one T cell receptor (beta chain) sequence together with its context. Its antigen is currently unknown. 60 Vbeta and 13 Jbeta primers were used in PCR. Here immunoSEQ multiplex PCR was the method, and the copy in TCRdb shows in-frame clones only, minus some. The table has some 97,000 clones, about 70% seen once. This sample is part of a study of cytomegalovirus exposure and HLA in healthy donors. Study outcomes and limitations: With DRB1 most and HLA-C fewest, TCR association rates differed between HLA loci in a later analysis.

Germline V gene sequence: CDR1 SGHRS, CDR2 YFSETQ. The V and J ends lost 4 bases and 4 bases respectively, with 14 bases between them. The CDR3 covers 14 residues. The rearrangement uses TRBV5-1 and TRBJ1-2; D might be TRBD1 (6 bases). Specimen: PBMCs. The TCR sequence derives from a woman aged 18-35 years in good health and CMV-seropositive. The CDR3 coding sequence is TGCGCCAGCAGCGGGGGGGGGCCCCTCTATGGCTACACCTTC. Its protein is CASSGGGPLYGYTF.